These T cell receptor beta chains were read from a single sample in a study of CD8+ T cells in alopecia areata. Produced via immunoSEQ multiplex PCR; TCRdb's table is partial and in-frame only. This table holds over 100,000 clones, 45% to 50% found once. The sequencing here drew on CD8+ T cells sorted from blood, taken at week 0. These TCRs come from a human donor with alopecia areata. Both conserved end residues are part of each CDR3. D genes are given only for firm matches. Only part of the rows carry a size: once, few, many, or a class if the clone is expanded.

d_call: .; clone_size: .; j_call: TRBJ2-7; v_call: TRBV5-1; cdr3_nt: TGCGCCAGCAGTATTTACAGCACCTACGAGCAGTACTTC; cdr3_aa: CASSIYSTYEQYF
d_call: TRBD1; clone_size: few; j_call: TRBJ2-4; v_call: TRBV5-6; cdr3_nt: TGTGCCAGCAGCTTGGGGACAGGGGGAAACATTCAGTACTTC; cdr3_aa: CASSLGTGGNIQYF
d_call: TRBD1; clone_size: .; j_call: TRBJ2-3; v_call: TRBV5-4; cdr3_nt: TGTGCCAGCAGTCTGGTAGCGACAGGGGGCGATACGCAGTATTTT; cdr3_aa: CASSLVATGGDTQYF
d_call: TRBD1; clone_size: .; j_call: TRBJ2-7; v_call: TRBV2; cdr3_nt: TGTGCCAGCAGTGAAGGGACAGGGCCCTACGAGCAGTACTTC; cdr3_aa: CASSEGTGPYEQYF
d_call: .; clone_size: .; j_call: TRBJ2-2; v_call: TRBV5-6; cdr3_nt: TGTGCCAGCAGCTTATTGAACACCGGGGAGCTGTTTTTT; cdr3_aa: CASSLLNTGELFF
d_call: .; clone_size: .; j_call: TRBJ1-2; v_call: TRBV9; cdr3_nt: TGTGCCAGCAGCGACGGGGGTTCCTATGGCTACACCTTC; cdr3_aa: CASSDGGSYGYTF
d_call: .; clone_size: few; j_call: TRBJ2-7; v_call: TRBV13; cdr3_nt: TGTGCCAGCAGCGTTAGAGCGGAGCCCCTCGGGCAGTACTTC; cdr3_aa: CASSVRAEPLGQYF
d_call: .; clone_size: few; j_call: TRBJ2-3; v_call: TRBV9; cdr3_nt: TGTGCCAGCAGCGTAGACAGGAGCACAGATACGCAGTATTTT; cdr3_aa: CASSVDRSTDTQYF
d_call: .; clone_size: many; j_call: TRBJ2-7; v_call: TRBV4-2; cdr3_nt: TGTGCCAGCAGCCACCGACTAGGGGACCTCTCCGAGCAGTACTTC; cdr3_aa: CASSHRLGDLSEQYF
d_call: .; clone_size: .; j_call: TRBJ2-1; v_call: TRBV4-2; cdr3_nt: TGTGCCAGCAGCCTCTCATTCTCCTACAATGAGCAGTTCTTC; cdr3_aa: CASSLSFSYNEQFF
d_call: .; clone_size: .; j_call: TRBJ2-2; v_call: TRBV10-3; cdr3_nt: TGTGCCATCAGTGAGCCGCAGGCCACCGGGGAGCTGTTTTTT; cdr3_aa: CAISEPQATGELFF
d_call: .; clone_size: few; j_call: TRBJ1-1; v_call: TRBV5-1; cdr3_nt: TGCGCCAGCGCCTGGGATCCTCTGAACACTGAAGCTTTCTTT; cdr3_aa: CASAWDPLNTEAFF
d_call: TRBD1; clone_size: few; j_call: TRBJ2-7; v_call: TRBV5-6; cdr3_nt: TGTGCCAGCAGCTTGACAGGGGGCGCATCCTCCACCGAGCAGTACTTC; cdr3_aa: CASSLTGGASSTEQYF
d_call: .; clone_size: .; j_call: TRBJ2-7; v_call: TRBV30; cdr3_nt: TGTGCCTGGAGCGATTACGAAGACTCCTACGAGCAGTACTTC; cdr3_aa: CAWSDYEDSYEQYF
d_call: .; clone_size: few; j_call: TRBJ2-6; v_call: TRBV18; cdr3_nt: TGTGCCAGCTCACCGTTCGACATACCAGACCTCTCTGGGGCCAACGTCCTGACTTTC; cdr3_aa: CASSPFDIPDLSGANVLTF
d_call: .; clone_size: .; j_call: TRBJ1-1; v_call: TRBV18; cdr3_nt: TGTGCCAGCTTGGAGGGTCGGACTGAAGCTTTCTTT; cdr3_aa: CASLEGRTEAFF
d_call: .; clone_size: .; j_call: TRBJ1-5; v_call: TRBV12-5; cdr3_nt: TGTGCTGGAGGAGTTGACAATCAGCCCCAGCATTTT; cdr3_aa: CAGGVDNQPQHF
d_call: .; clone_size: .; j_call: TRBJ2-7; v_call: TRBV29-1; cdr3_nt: TGCAGCGTTGCCGACAGACGGGCAGACTACGAGCAGTACTTC; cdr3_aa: CSVADRRADYEQYF
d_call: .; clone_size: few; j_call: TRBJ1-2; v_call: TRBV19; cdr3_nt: TGTGCCAGTTGGGTAAATGGCTACACCTTC; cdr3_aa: CASWVNGYTF
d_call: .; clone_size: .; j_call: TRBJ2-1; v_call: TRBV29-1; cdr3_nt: TGCAGCGTTCCCGGACAAGTTTACAATGAGCAGTTCTTC; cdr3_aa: CSVPGQVYNEQFF
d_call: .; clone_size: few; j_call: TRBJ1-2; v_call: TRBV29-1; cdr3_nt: TGCAGCGCCTTGGACCCTCCCAGCTATGGCTACACCTTC; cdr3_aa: CSALDPPSYGYTF
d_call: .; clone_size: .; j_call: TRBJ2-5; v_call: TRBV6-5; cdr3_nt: TGTGCCAGCATGACCACGGACAACCTGGAGACCCAGTACTTC; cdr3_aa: CASMTTDNLETQYF
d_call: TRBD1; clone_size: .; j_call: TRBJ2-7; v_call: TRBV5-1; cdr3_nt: TGCGCCAGCAGCCCCACCGGACAGGGGGCCCACGAGCAGTACTTC; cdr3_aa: CASSPTGQGAHEQYF
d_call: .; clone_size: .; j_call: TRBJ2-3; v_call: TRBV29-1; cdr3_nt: TGCAGCGTGGACACATTGGGGCAGACTACCACAGATACGCAGTATTTT; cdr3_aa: CSVDTLGQTTTDTQYF
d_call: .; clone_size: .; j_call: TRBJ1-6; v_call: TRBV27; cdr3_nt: TGTGCCAGCAGTTTAATGGCTGTATCGTATAATTCACCCCTCCACTTT; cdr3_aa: CASSLMAVSYNSPLHF
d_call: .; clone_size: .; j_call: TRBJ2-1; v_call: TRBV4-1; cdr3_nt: TGCGCCAGCAGCCAAGGGTGGGGCCTCTCCTACAATGAGCAGTTCTTC; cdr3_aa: CASSQGWGLSYNEQFF
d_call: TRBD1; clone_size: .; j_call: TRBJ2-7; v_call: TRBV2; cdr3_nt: TGTGCCAGCAGTGAAGGTTGGTCAGGGGGCGACGAGCAGTACTTC; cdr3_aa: CASSEGWSGGDEQYF
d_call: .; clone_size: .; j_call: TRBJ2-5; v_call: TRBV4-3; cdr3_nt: TGCGCCAGCAGCCAGATTACAGGGTCTCGAGAGACCCAGTACTTC; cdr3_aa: CASSQITGSRETQYF
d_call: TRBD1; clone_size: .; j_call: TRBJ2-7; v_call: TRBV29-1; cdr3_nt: TGCAGCGTTGAATCGGGACAGTCCTACGAGCAGTACTTC; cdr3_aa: CSVESGQSYEQYF
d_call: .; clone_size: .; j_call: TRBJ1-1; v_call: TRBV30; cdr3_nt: TGTGCCTGGAGTGTTCAGGACGCGGGAGAAGCTTTCTTT; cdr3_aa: CAWSVQDAGEAFF
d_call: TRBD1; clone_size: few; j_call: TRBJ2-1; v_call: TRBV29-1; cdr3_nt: TGCAGCGAGGGACAGGGAAGAAATGCTGAGCAGTTCTTC; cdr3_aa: CSEGQGRNAEQFF